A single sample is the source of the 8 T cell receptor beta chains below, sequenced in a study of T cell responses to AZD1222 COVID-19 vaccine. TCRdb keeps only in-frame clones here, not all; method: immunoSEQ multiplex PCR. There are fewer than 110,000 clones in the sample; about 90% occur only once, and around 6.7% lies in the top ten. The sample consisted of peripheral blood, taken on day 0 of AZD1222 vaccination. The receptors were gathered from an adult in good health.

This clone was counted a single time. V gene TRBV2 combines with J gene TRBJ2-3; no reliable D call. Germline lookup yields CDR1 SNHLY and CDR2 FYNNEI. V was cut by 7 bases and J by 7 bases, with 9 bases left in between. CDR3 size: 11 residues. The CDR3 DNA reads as TGTGCCAGCACCCTGCACAATACGCAGTATTTT. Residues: CASTLHNTQYF. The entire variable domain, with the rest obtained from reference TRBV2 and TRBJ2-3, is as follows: EPEVTQTPSHQVTQMGQEVILRCVPISNHLYFYWYRQILGQKVEFLVSFYNNEISEKSEIFDDQFSVERPDGSNFTLKIRSTKLEDSAMYFCASTLHNTQYFGPGTRLTVL.

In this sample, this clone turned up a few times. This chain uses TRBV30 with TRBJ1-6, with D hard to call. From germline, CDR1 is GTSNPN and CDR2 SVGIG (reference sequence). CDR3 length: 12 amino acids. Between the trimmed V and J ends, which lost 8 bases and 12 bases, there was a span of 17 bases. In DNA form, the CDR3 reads TGTGCCGGCCACGTGGGAGGCGGACCCCTCCACTTT. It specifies CAGHVGGGPLHF.

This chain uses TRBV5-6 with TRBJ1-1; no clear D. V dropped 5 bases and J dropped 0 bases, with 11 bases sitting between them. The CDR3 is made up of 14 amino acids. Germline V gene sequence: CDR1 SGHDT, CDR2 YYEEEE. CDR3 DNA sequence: TGTGCCAGCAGGTGGGAGGGATTGAACACTGAAGCTTTCTTT. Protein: CASRWEGLNTEAFF. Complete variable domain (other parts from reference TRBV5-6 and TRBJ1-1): DAGVTQSPTHLIKTRGQQVTLRCSPKSGHDTVSWYQQALGQGPQFIFQYYEEEERQRGNFPDRFSGHQFPNYSSELNVNALLLGDSALYLCASRWEGLNTEAFFGQGTRLTVV.

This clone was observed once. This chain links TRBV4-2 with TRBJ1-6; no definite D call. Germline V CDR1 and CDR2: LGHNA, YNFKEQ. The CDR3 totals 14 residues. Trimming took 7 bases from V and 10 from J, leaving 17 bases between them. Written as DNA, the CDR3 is TGTGCCAGCATCGAAAAGGAAGGGAACTCACCCCTCCACTTT. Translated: CASIEKEGNSPLHF.

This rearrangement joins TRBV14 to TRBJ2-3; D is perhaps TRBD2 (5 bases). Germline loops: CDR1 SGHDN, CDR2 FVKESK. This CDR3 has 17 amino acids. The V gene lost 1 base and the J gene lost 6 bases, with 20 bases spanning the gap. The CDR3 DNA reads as TGTGCCAGCAGCCAAGTCTTGCCTAGCACGCTGTTTGATACGCAGTATTTT. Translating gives CASSQVLPSTLFDTQYF.

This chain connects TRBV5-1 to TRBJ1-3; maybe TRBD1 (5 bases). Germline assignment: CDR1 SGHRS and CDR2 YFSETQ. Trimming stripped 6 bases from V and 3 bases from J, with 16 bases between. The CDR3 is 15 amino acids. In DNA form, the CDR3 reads TGCGCCAGCACCACCTCAGGGTCGAGTGGAAACACCATATATTTT. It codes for CASTTSGSSGNTIYF.

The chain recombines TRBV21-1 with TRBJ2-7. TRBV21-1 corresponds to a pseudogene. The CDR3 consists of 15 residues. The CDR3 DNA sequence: TGTGCCAGCAGCCCCCGGACGGAGAGCTCCTACGAGCAGTACTTC. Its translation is CASSPRTESSYEQYF.

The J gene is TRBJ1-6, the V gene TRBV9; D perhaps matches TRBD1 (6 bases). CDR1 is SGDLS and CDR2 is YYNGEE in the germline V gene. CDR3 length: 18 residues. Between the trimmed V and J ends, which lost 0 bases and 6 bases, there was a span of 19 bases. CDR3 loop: CASSVGLGMAGANSPLHF. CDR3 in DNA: TGTGCCAGCAGCGTAGGTCTCGGTATGGCAGGGGCTAATTCACCCCTCCACTTT.